The 13 T cell receptor beta chains reported below all come from one sample, sequenced in a study of T cells expressing NK-cell markers. One entry per CDR3 protein, without DNA, is what TCRdb gives after re-calling the 5' RACE reads. The sample shows about 550,000 distinct CDR3 sequences, and approximately 3.5% sits with its ten largest clones. Sequences were obtained from blood T cells: a sorted CD56 or NKG2C T cell subset, CD4+ or CD8+ T cells, or bulk PBMC T cells (not recorded which). All receptors come from a man aged 18 to 30 in good health.

J is TRBJ1-5 and V is TRBV25-1. The CDR3 is 14 residues long. Germline loops: CDR1 MGHDK, CDR2 SYGVNS. The CDR3: CASSEQEGWKPQHF. Supplemented by reference TRBV25-1 and TRBJ1-5, the full variable domain reads EADIYQTPRYLVIGTGKKITLECSQTMGHDKMYWYQQDPGMELHLIHYSYGVNSTEKGDLSSESTVSRIRTEHFPLTLESARPSHTSQYLCASSEQEGWKPQHFGDGTRLSIL.

The chain recombines TRBV30 with TRBJ2-1; as DNA is missing, the TRBD2 call by TCRdb cannot be tested. Germline CDR1 is GTSNPN and CDR2 is SVGIG (reference sequence). This CDR3 comprises 15 residues. CDR3 region: CAWSVLLAGMGEQFF.

The V call is TRBV20-1, the J call TRBJ2-1; the D gene TCRdb calls, TRBD2, cannot be checked with no DNA. Germline V gene sequence: CDR1 DFQATT, CDR2 SNEGSKA (reference sequence). The CDR3 runs 15 residues. CDR3 protein: CSARGPGLVHNEQFF.

The chain couples TRBV7-2 to TRBJ1-4; the TCRdb D gene call, TRBD1, has no DNA to confirm it. CDR3 length equals 15 residues. CDR1 and CDR2 (germline): SGHTA, FQGNSA. CDR3 sequence reads: CASSLTQGPREKLFF.

V and J are TRBV9 and TRBJ2-7; TCRdb's D gene call, TRBD1, goes unchecked for lack of DNA. The CDR3 covers 13 residues. Per germline, CDR1 SGDLS and CDR2 YYNGEE. CDR3 protein: CASGWGGSYEQYF.

J is TRBJ2-1 and V is TRBV6-1; TCRdb's D call of TRBD2 is untestable without DNA. Germline V gives CDR1 MNHNS, CDR2 SASEGT. This CDR3 comprises 15 residues. The CDR3: CASSKGLAGNNEQFF.

The genes are TRBV24-1 and TRBJ2-1. The CDR3 sequence is 12 residues long. The germline gives CDR1 KGHDR, CDR2 SFDVKD. CDR3 sequence reads: CATSDSIGEQFF.

The J gene is TRBJ2-2, the V gene TRBV12-3 or TRBV12-4; there is no DNA to check the TCRdb D call of TRBD1. The CDR3 has 14 residues. The CDR3 loop is CASMVGGSTGELFF.

The CDR3 here is CSVSQGKVETQYF. This chain uses TRBV29-1 with TRBJ2-5; TCRdb's D call of TRBD1 is untestable without DNA. CDR3 size: 13 residues. Germline V gene lookup returns CDR1 SQVTM and CDR2 ANQGSEA.

The rearrangement links TRBV12-3 or TRBV12-4 to TRBJ1-2; the TCRdb call, TRBD1, lacks DNA for checking. The CDR3 is 12 residues long. CDR3: CASSDRIYGYTF.

V is TRBV10-3 and J is TRBJ2-1; TCRdb returns TRBD1, unconfirmable since there is no DNA. Germline V lookup: CDR1 ENHRY, CDR2 SYGVKD. This CDR3 has 14 residues. The CDR3 reads CAISRTEEGNEQFF.

The genes are TRBV5-1 and TRBJ2-5; TCRdb proposes TRBD1, but this gene call is untestable without DNA. The CDR3 is made up of 16 amino acids. Per the germline V gene, CDR1 is SGHRS and CDR2 is YFSETQ. CDR3 sequence reads: CASSLVDRGRGETQYF.

The V gene is TRBV6-1, the J gene TRBJ2-1; TCRdb calls TRBD2, which cannot be checked without DNA. Per germline, CDR1 MNHNS and CDR2 SASEGT. The CDR3 extends over 15 amino acids. The chain's CDR3 is CASSAMAGLNNEQFF.